This T cell receptor beta chain was identified during a study of blood T cell repertoires in COVID-19. About the study: The study drew acute and convalescent COVID-19 samples from the United States, Italy and Spain.

Clones were sequenced by immunoSEQ multiplex PCR, and TCRdb holds only the in-frame ones, with some missing. The top ten clones hold roughly 5.2% of a sample with under 200,000 clones, around 82% of them seen once. Trimming pared 1 base from V and 4 bases from J, leaving 15 bases between. CDR3 length: 16 amino acids. Germline values: CDR1 SGHTA, CDR2 FQGNSA. This clone was seen just once. Participants had their cohort set by participant-reported clinical history. Source material: PBMCs or T cells enriched from blood (not recorded which). The source is a woman in her sixties with acute COVID-19. The V gene is TRBV7-2, the J gene TRBJ2-3; TRBD2 might be the D (6 bases). CDR3 coding DNA: TGTGCCAGCAGCTTAGACTACGGGGGATCGGCAGATACGCAGTATTTT. This sequence encodes CASSLDYGGSADTQYF.